Below are 4 T cell receptor beta chains sequenced from a single sample in a study of blood T cells in healthy people across ages. With a J-beta primer mix and a sample-barcoded 5' primer, a second PCR ran about 7 to 11 cycles. TCRdb recomputed calls from the 5' RACE reads with MiXCR, one row per CDR3 protein. The repertoire consists of under 1 million distinct CDR3 sequences, with approximately 44% occurring once and the leading ten covering under 20%. Material for sequencing was blood. The receptors were sampled from a man between 60 and 70 years old in good health.

In this sample, this clonotype turned up a few times. This chain uses TRBV6-2 or TRBV6-3 with TRBJ1-2; unclear D gene. Deletions cut 7 bases from V and 4 bases from J, with 16 bases between. CDR1 and CDR2 (germline): MNHEY, SVGEGT. The CDR3 totals 14 residues. This CDR3 reads CASNAWTELYGYTF. CDR3 nucleotides: TGTGCCAGCAACGCCTGGACGGAACTCTATGGCTACACCTTC.

The chain is built from TRBV7-2 and TRBJ2-5; 8 nucleotides align to TRBD1. V dropped 5 bases and J dropped 2; count of bases not matched to a gene: 10. The germline V gene has CDR1 SGHTA and CDR2 FQGNSA. This CDR3 region has 16 residues. This CDR3 reads CASSTPGQVFQETQYF. CDR3 bases: TGTGCCAGCAGCACGCCGGGACAGGTATTTCAAGAGACCCAGTACTTC.

The chain has TRBV12-3 or TRBV12-4 and TRBJ2-7; D ambiguous. The CDR3 has 11 amino acids. V was shortened by 4 bases and J by 12 bases, with 13 bases between the two germline ends. In nucleotides, the CDR3 is TGTGCCAGCAGTTCAAGGGCCAGTCGGTACTTC. Its translation is CASSSRASRYF.

The chain couples TRBV3-1 to TRBJ2-1, with no clear D. Germline CDR1 LGHDT, CDR2 YNNKEL (reference sequence). CDR3 length equals 14 residues. Deletions cut 2 bases from V and 5 bases from J, with 10 bases between. The CDR3 region has the DNA TGTGCCAGCAGCCAAAGTGTCTCTAACAATGAGCAGTTCTTC. Amino acids: CASSQSVSNNEQFF.